This T cell receptor beta chain was retrieved from a study of T cell responses to AZD1222 COVID-19 vaccine. CDR3 length: 14 amino acids. V lost 1 base, J lost 5 bases, and 3 bases stayed unmatched. CDR1 and CDR2 (germline): SGHAT, FQNNGV. The repertoire was sequenced with immunoSEQ multiplex PCR; TCRdb's copy has only in-frame clones and lacks some. The data show roughly 160,000 clones, roughly nine tenths seen once. This sample comprised peripheral blood, obtained on day 0 of AZD1222 vaccination. The clonotype was recovered from an adult in good health. The rearrangement joins TRBV11-2 to TRBJ1-1; TRBD1 agrees at 8 bases. CDR3: CASSLGQGRTEAFF. The DNA of the CDR3 is TGTGCCAGCAGCTTAGGACAGGGGAGGACTGAAGCTTTCTTT.